This entry describes one T cell receptor beta chain. Its antigen remains undetermined. Qualities for individual bases were not recorded, and no much larger clone is one base off. The sample's treatment or condition label, decoded: preoperative locoregional IRX-2 cytokine immunotherapy. The samples were obtained from a phase Ib study in which preoperative, locoregional IRX-2 cytokine immunotherapy intended to prime immune responses was tested. Patients with early-stage breast cancer who were given IRX-2 before surgery served as donors. This specimen comes from a study of preoperative IRX-2 immunotherapy in early breast cancer (dated by TCRdb to about 2019). At the junction V is shortened by 5 bases and J by 6 bases, with 19 bases in between. Including cysteine and phenylalanine, the CDR3 has 15 amino acids. The DNA shown is the 45-base CDR3, in frame from base 1. The library was built by means of the immunoSEQ multiplex PCR assay. Imported from immuneACCESS, the table was reduced by TCRdb to in-frame sequences with V and J called. These copies leave out some clones; in studies compared against another copy, an unresolved V gene accounts for under half, and the cause of the remainder is not known. This sample comprises roughly 26,000 clones, approximately 78% of them detected only once. Together, the top ten hold 1% to 1.5% of the sample.

The sequence derives from a human donor with breast cancer. The sequenced sample was lymph node tissue, obtained after IRX-2 immunotherapy. The chain is assembled from TRBV6-7 and TRBJ1-2, and perhaps TRBD1 as D gene, on 5 matching bases. TRBV6-7 is annotated as an ORF whose role is uncertain. The CDR3 sequence is CASSLDKVSTHGYTF. The DNA sequence reads TGTGCCAGCAGTCTGGACAAAGTGAGCACTCATGGCTACACCTTC.